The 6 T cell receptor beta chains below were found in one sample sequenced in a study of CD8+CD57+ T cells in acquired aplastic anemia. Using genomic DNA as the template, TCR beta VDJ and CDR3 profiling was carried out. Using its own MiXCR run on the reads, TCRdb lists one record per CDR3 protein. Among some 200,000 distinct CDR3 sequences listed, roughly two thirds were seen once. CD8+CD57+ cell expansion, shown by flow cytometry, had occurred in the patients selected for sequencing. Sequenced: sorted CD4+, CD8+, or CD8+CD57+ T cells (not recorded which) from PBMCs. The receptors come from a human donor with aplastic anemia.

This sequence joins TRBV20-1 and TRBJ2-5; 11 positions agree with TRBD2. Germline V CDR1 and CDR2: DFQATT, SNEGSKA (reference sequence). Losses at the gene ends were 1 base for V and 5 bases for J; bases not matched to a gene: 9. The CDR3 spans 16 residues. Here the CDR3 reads CSARAPFSGGEETQYF. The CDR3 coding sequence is TGCAGTGCTAGAGCCCCTTTTAGCGGGGGGGAGGAGACCCAGTACTTC.

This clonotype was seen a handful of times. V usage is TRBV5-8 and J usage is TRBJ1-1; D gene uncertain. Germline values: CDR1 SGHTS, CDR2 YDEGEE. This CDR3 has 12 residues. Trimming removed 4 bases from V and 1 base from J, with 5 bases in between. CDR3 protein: CASSPRNTEAFF. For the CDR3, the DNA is TGTGCCAGCAGCCCCAGGAACACTGAAGCTTTCTTT. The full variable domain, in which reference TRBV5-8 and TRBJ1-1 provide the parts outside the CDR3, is EAGVTQSPTHLIKTRGQQATLRCSPISGHTSVYWYQQALGLGLQFLLWYDEGEERNRGNFPPRFSGRQFPNYSSELNVNALELEDSALYLCASSPRNTEAFFGQGTRLTVV.

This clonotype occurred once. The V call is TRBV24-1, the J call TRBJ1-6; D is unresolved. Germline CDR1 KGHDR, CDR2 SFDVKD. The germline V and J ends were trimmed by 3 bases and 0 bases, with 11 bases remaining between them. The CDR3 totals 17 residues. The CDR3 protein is CATSDPRNHSYNSPLHF. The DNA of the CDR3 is TGTGCCACCAGTGATCCCCGTAACCACTCCTATAATTCACCCCTCCACTTT.

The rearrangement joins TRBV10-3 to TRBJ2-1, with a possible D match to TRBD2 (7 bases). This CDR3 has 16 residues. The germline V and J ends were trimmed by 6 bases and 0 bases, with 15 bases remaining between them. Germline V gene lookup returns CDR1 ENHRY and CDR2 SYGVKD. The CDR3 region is CAIREGGGVSYNEQFF. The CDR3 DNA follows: TGTGCCATCAGGGAAGGGGGGGGGGTCTCCTACAATGAGCAGTTCTTC.

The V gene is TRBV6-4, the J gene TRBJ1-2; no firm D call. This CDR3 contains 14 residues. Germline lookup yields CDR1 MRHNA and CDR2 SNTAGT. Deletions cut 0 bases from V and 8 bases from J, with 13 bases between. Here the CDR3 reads CASSDSAGRKGYTF. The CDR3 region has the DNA TGTGCCAGCAGTGACTCGGCAGGACGAAAAGGCTACACCTTC.

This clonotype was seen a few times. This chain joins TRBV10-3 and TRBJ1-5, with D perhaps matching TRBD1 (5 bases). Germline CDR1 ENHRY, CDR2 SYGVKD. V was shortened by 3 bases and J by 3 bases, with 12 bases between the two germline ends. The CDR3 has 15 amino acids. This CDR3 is CAISDHGGINQPQHF. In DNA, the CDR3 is TGTGCCATCAGTGACCACGGGGGGATCAATCAGCCCCAGCATTTT.